This T cell receptor (beta chain) was identified in a study of technical replicates of blood from a handful of donors. Here immunoSEQ multiplex PCR was the method, and the copy in TCRdb shows in-frame clones only, minus some. The table has under 100,000 clones, about 96% seen once. The origin of this receptor is a human donor in good health. Sequencing was done on a sample of T cells isolated from PBMCs.

The CDR3 protein is CASSQDLLAGSIGQYF. The CDR3 DNA is TGCGCCAGCAGCCAAGATCTACTAGCGGGATCTATAGGGCAGTACTTC. This chain uses TRBV4-3 with TRBJ2-7; TRBD2 matches 10 bases. V gave up 0 bases and J gave up 9 bases; unmatched junction bases: 11. The germline V gene has CDR1 LGHNA and CDR2 YSLEER. The CDR3 length is 16 residues.